This TCR beta chain was identified in a study of early stage breast cancer tumors. Across the whole study: Average read coverage per sample was roughly 10-fold.

Study-wide results and caveats: Compared with adjacent normal breast tissue, tumors showed approximately 2.5-fold greater T cell density and higher clonality.

This clone was counted once. Its specificity is unknown. The length of the CDR3 is 14 residues. Trimming cost V 0 bases and J 5 bases, with 11 bases left between them. CDR1 and CDR2 (germline): SGDLS, YYNGEE. Each sample had two DNA replicates, approximately 0.52 ug blood or roughly 1.5 ug tissue. This table comes from immunoSEQ multiplex PCR, and its TCRdb copy is limited to in-frame clones, with some not included. This sample has 3,300 or so clones, with under 70% found just once. Sequenced input: breast tumor tissue. The source is a person aged 40-50 years with breast cancer. This chain connects TRBV9 to TRBJ1-1; D is unclear. CDR3 DNA: TGTGCCAGCAGCGTAGATTATGGAGGTACTGAAGCTTTCTTT. Protein: CASSVDYGGTEAFF.